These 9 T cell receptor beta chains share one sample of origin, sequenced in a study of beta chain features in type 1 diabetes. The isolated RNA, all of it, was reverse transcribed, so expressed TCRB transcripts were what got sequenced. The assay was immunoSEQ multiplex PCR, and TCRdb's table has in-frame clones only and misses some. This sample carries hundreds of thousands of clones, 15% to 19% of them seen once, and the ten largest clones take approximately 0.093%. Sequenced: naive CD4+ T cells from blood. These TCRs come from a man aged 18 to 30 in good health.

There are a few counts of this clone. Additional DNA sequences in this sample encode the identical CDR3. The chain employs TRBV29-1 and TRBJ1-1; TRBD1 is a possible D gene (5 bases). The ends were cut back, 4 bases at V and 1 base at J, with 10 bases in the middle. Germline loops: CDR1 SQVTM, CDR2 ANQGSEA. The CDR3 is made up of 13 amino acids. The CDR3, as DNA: TGCAGCGTTGGTCAGGGAGCGAACACTGAAGCTTTCTTT. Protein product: CSVGQGANTEAFF.

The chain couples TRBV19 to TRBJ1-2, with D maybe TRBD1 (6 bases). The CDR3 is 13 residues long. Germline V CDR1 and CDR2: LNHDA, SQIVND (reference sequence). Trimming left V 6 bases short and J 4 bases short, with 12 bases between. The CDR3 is CASSLGGLYGYTF. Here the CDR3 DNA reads TGTGCCAGTAGCCTCGGGGGGCTCTATGGCTACACCTTC.

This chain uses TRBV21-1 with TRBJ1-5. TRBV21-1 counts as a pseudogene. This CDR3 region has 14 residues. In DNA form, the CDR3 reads TGTGCCAGCAGCAAAGCGGAGGGGCCCCAGCCCCAGCATTTT. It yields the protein CASSKAEGPQPQHF.

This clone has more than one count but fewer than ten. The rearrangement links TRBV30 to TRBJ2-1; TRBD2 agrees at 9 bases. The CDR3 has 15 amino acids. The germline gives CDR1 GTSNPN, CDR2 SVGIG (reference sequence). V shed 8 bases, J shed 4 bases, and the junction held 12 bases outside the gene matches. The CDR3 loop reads CAHKAGGRRYNEQFF. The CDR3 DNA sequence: TGTGCCCACAAGGCGGGGGGGAGAAGATACAATGAGCAGTTCTTC.

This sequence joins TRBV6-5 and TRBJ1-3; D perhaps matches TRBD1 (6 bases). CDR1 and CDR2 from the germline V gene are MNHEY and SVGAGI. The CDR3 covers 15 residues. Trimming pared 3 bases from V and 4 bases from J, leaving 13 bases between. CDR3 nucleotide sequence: TGTGCCAGCAGTTATTTGGGGGCATCCGGAAACACCATATATTTT. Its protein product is CASSYLGASGNTIYF.

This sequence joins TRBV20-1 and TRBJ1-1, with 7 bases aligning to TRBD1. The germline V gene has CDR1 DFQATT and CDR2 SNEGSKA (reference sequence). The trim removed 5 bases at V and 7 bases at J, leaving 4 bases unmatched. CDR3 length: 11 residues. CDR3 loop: CSARRDSEAFF. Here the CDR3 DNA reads TGCAGTGCTCGTCGGGACAGTGAAGCTTTCTTT.

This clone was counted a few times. DNA of the CDR3: TGCAGCGCAAAACCAGGGAGTGGGGCCAACGTCCTGACTTTC. Translating it yields CSAKPGSGANVLTF. The rearrangement uses TRBV29-1 and TRBJ2-6; either TRBD1 or TRBD2 may supply D (5 bases each). There are 14 residues in the CDR3. CDR1 is SQVTM and CDR2 is ANQGSEA in the germline V gene. V gave up 7 bases and J gave up 3 bases, with 13 bases separating them.

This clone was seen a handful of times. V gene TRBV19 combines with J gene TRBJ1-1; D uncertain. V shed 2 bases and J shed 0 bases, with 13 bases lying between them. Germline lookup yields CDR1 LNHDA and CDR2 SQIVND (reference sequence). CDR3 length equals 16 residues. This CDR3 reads CASSIPRAGMNTEAFF. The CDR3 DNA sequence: TGTGCCAGTAGTATACCCCGAGCGGGGATGAACACTGAAGCTTTCTTT.

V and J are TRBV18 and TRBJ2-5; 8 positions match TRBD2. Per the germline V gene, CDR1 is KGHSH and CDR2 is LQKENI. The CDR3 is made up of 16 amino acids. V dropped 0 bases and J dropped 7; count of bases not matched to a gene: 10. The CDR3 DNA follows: TGTGCCAGCTCACCACCCCGGACTAGCAGGTTTGGGACCCAGTACTTC. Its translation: CASSPPRTSRFGTQYF.